This T cell receptor (beta chain) appears in the sequencing data of a study of PD-1 blockade in mismatch repair-deficient tumors. Study findings and constraints: Tumor-resident clones, often undetectable pretreatment in blood, expanded then contracted after pembrolizumab.

Three pembrolizumab responders had their TCRs sequenced. A word on this clone: Its antigen is still unknown.

Produced via immunoSEQ multiplex PCR; TCRdb's table is partial and in-frame only. The sample has approximately 25,000 clones; approximately 83% are singletons. The CDR3 contains 14 residues. The V segment lost 7 bases and the J segment 3 bases; nucleotides outside the gene matches: 6. Germline lookup yields CDR1 LNHDA and CDR2 SQIVND (reference sequence). The sequencing here drew on peripheral blood, taken 12 weeks after starting pembrolizumab. This receptor was identified in an adult with mismatch repair-deficient cancer. The chain employs TRBV19 and TRBJ1-1; 9 positions match TRBD1. The CDR3 bases are TGTGCCAGTATCGGGACAGGGCTGGACACTGAAGCTTTCTTT. Translating gives CASIGTGLDTEAFF.